The rows below give T cell receptor beta chains drawn from one sample of a study of blood T cell repertoires in COVID-19. Clones were sequenced by immunoSEQ multiplex PCR, and TCRdb holds only the in-frame ones, with some missing. The sample lists fewer than 45,000 clones, around four fifths seen once, with around 4.8% in the top ten. Sequencing was performed on peripheral blood. Receptors were obtained from a man aged 50 to 59 with active COVID-19. CDR3s include the opening cysteine and the closing phenylalanine or tryptophan. Each record gives: D gene, J gene, CDR3 length, V gene, clone size, CDR3 protein, CDR3 DNA. D genes are given only for firm matches. Only some rows state a clone size, as once, few, many or a class for expanded clones.

d_gene: .
j_gene: TRBJ1-5
len: 12
v_gene: TRBV28
abundance: .
CDR3aa: CASSPPEQPQHF
CDR3nt: TGTGCCAGCAGTCCTCCGGAGCAGCCCCAGCATTTT

d_gene: .
j_gene: TRBJ1-6
len: 15
v_gene: TRBV2
abundance: .
CDR3aa: CASSEGHPYNSPLHF
CDR3nt: TGTGCCAGCAGTGAGGGACACCCCTATAATTCACCCCTCCACTTT

d_gene: TRBD1
j_gene: TRBJ2-7
len: 16
v_gene: TRBV6-6
abundance: .
CDR3aa: CASSYSSGTGGGEQYF
CDR3nt: TGTGCCAGCAGTTACTCCTCCGGGACAGGGGGCGGAGAGCAGTACTTC

d_gene: TRBD1
j_gene: TRBJ2-7
len: 14
v_gene: TRBV7-9
abundance: .
CDR3aa: CASSTRGGKIEQYF
CDR3nt: TGTGCCAGCAGCACGAGAGGGGGCAAGATCGAGCAGTACTTC

d_gene: TRBD1
j_gene: TRBJ2-2
len: 15
v_gene: TRBV9
abundance: .
CDR3aa: CASRNIGTGPGELFF
CDR3nt: TGTGCCAGCAGGAACATTGGGACAGGTCCCGGGGAGCTGTTTTTT

d_gene: .
j_gene: TRBJ2-2
len: 15
v_gene: TRBV2
abundance: .
CDR3aa: CASSESEANTGELFF
CDR3nt: TGTGCCAGCAGTGAATCGGAGGCGAACACCGGGGAGCTGTTTTTT

d_gene: TRBD1
j_gene: TRBJ2-7
len: 12
v_gene: TRBV6-5
abundance: .
CDR3aa: CASSRTGYEQYF
CDR3nt: TGTGCCAGCAGTAGGACAGGATACGAGCAGTACTTC

d_gene: TRBD2
j_gene: TRBJ2-5
len: 15
v_gene: TRBV7-6
abundance: .
CDR3aa: CASSLESSGQETQYF
CDR3nt: TGTGCCAGCAGCTTAGAGTCTAGCGGACAAGAGACCCAGTACTTC

d_gene: .
j_gene: TRBJ2-5
len: 13
v_gene: TRBV10-1
abundance: once
CDR3aa: CASSEGGQETQYF
CDR3nt: TGCGCCAGCAGTGAGGGGGGGCAAGAGACCCAGTACTTC

d_gene: .
j_gene: TRBJ1-1
len: 14
v_gene: TRBV6-5
abundance: once
CDR3aa: CASSYRGSVAEAFF
CDR3nt: TGTGCCAGCAGTTACAGGGGTTCAGTCGCTGAAGCTTTCTTT

d_gene: .
j_gene: TRBJ2-3
len: 13
v_gene: TRBV2
abundance: .
CDR3aa: CAILRGSTDTQYF
CDR3nt: TGTGCCATCCTTCGGGGAAGCACAGATACGCAGTATTTT

d_gene: .
j_gene: TRBJ2-3
len: 13
v_gene: TRBV6-5
abundance: .
CDR3aa: CASTEGGKWTQYF
CDR3nt: TGTGCCAGCACCGAGGGCGGGAAATGGACGCAGTATTTT

d_gene: .
j_gene: TRBJ1-5
len: 15
v_gene: TRBV5-6
abundance: .
CDR3aa: CASSKQGVSNQPQHF
CDR3nt: TGTGCCAGCAGCAAACAGGGTGTTAGCAATCAGCCCCAGCATTTT

d_gene: TRBD2
j_gene: TRBJ2-3
len: 16
v_gene: TRBV14
abundance: .
CDR3aa: CASSRLLAPYSDTQYF
CDR3nt: TGTGCCAGCAGCCGCTTACTAGCGCCTTACTCAGATACGCAGTATTTT

d_gene: .
j_gene: TRBJ1-2
len: 16
v_gene: TRBV4-3
abundance: .
CDR3aa: CASSLLRQAFNYGYTF
CDR3nt: TGCGCCAGCAGCCTTCTTAGGCAGGCTTTTAACTATGGCTACACCTTC

d_gene: .
j_gene: TRBJ1-5
len: 16
v_gene: TRBV15
abundance: .
CDR3aa: CATSRAGGGDNQPQHF
CDR3nt: TGTGCCACCAGCAGAGCGGGGGGAGGGGACAATCAGCCCCAGCATTTT

d_gene: TRBD1
j_gene: TRBJ1-4
len: 14
v_gene: TRBV9
abundance: .
CDR3aa: CASSRTGLSEKLFF
CDR3nt: TGTGCCAGCAGCAGGACAGGGCTTTCTGAAAAACTGTTTTTT

d_gene: TRBD2
j_gene: TRBJ2-3
len: 16
v_gene: TRBV7-2
abundance: .
CDR3aa: CASSLVASGGTDTQYF
CDR3nt: TGTGCCAGCAGCTTAGTGGCTAGCGGGGGCACAGATACGCAGTATTTT

d_gene: TRBD2
j_gene: TRBJ2-3
len: 15
v_gene: TRBV13
abundance: .
CDR3aa: CASGVGSGGADTQYF
CDR3nt: TGTGCCAGCGGCGTTGGGAGCGGGGGGGCAGATACGCAGTATTTT

d_gene: TRBD2
j_gene: TRBJ2-2
len: 18
v_gene: TRBV28
abundance: .
CDR3aa: CASSFTLGLAETTGELFF
CDR3nt: TGTGCCAGCAGTTTTACTTTGGGACTAGCGGAAACAACCGGGGAGCTGTTTTTT

d_gene: .
j_gene: TRBJ2-2
len: 15
v_gene: TRBV6-6
abundance: .
CDR3aa: CASSPTGWNTGELFF
CDR3nt: TGTGCCAGCAGCCCCACAGGGTGGAACACCGGGGAGCTGTTTTTT

d_gene: .
j_gene: TRBJ1-6
len: 13
v_gene: TRBV12-3/TRBV12-4
abundance: .
CDR3aa: CASRRQGNSPLHF
CDR3nt: TGTGCCAGCCGGAGGCAGGGGAATTCACCCCTCCACTTT

d_gene: TRBD1
j_gene: TRBJ2-7
len: 15
v_gene: TRBV13
abundance: once
CDR3aa: CASSLGDRGLREQYF
CDR3nt: TGTGCCAGCAGCTTAGGGGACAGGGGGCTAAGGGAGCAGTACTTC

d_gene: TRBD2
j_gene: TRBJ2-3
len: 16
v_gene: TRBV5-4
abundance: .
CDR3aa: CASSRSSSGVGDTQYF
CDR3nt: TGTGCCAGCAGCCGTTCGTCTAGCGGAGTGGGAGATACGCAGTATTTT

d_gene: .
j_gene: TRBJ2-5
len: 13
v_gene: TRBV9
abundance: .
CDR3aa: CASGGGTQETQYF
CDR3nt: TGTGCCAGCGGGGGGGGCACCCAAGAGACCCAGTACTTC

d_gene: .
j_gene: TRBJ2-5
len: 13
v_gene: TRBV6-5
abundance: .
CDR3aa: CASIGVLTETQYF
CDR3nt: TGTGCCAGCATCGGGGTATTAACGGAGACCCAGTACTTC

d_gene: .
j_gene: TRBJ1-2
len: 16
v_gene: TRBV2
abundance: .
CDR3aa: CASSDWGPLQNYGYTF
CDR3nt: TGTGCCAGCAGTGATTGGGGGCCCCTTCAAAACTATGGCTACACCTTC

d_gene: TRBD2
j_gene: TRBJ2-1
len: 15
v_gene: TRBV7-2
abundance: once
CDR3aa: CASSPSGGGYNEQFF
CDR3nt: TGTGCCAGCAGCCCCTCGGGGGGGGGATACAATGAGCAGTTCTTC

d_gene: TRBD2
j_gene: TRBJ2-1
len: 14
v_gene: TRBV27
abundance: .
CDR3aa: CASSPGTTNNEQFF
CDR3nt: TGTGCCAGCAGTCCCGGGACTACCAACAATGAGCAGTTCTTC

d_gene: .
j_gene: TRBJ2-7
len: 16
v_gene: TRBV28
abundance: .
CDR3aa: CASSWLRFLNSYEQYF
CDR3nt: TGTGCCAGCAGTTGGCTCAGATTCCTTAACTCCTACGAGCAGTACTTC

d_gene: .
j_gene: TRBJ1-1
len: 11
v_gene: TRBV3-1/TRBV3-2
abundance: .
CDR3aa: CASRRGLEAFF
CDR3nt: TGTGCCAGCAGGAGGGGACTTGAAGCTTTCTTT

d_gene: .
j_gene: TRBJ1-4
len: 14
v_gene: TRBV5-5
abundance: .
CDR3aa: CASSLSPGYEKLFF
CDR3nt: TGTGCCAGCAGCTTGTCGCCGGGTTACGAAAAACTGTTTTTT

d_gene: .
j_gene: TRBJ2-2
len: 15
v_gene: TRBV27
abundance: medium-sized
CDR3aa: CASSLTGFLTGELFF
CDR3nt: TGTGCCAGCAGTTTAACGGGGTTTCTCACCGGGGAGCTGTTTTTT

d_gene: TRBD2
j_gene: TRBJ2-3
len: 17
v_gene: TRBV4-2
abundance: .
CDR3aa: CASSQPKGGGVTDTQYF
CDR3nt: TGTGCCAGCAGCCAACCTAAAGGCGGGGGGGTCACAGATACGCAGTATTTT

d_gene: TRBD1
j_gene: TRBJ1-4
len: 14
v_gene: TRBV7-9
abundance: .
CDR3aa: CASWRGTDNEKLFF
CDR3nt: TGTGCCAGCTGGCGAGGGACAGATAATGAAAAACTGTTTTTT

d_gene: .
j_gene: TRBJ1-2
len: 12
v_gene: TRBV6-2/TRBV6-3
abundance: .
CDR3aa: CASSYTGYGYTF
CDR3nt: TGTGCCAGCAGTTATACAGGCTATGGCTACACCTTC

d_gene: .
j_gene: TRBJ2-5
len: 14
v_gene: TRBV19
abundance: .
CDR3aa: CASSIRLLEETQYF
CDR3nt: TGTGCCAGTAGTATACGACTGTTGGAAGAGACCCAGTACTTC

d_gene: .
j_gene: TRBJ1-2
len: 16
v_gene: TRBV19
abundance: .
CDR3aa: CASSIDKAGLDYGYTF
CDR3nt: TGTGCCAGTAGTATAGATAAAGCAGGTTTAGACTATGGCTACACCTTC

d_gene: .
j_gene: TRBJ2-1
len: 13
v_gene: TRBV10-3
abundance: .
CDR3aa: CAISEGGYNEQFF
CDR3nt: TGTGCCATCAGTGAGGGGGGGTACAATGAGCAGTTCTTC

d_gene: .
j_gene: TRBJ1-1
len: 11
v_gene: TRBV27
abundance: .
CDR3aa: CASSFGTEAFF
CDR3nt: TGTGCCAGCAGTTTCGGCACTGAAGCTTTCTTT

d_gene: TRBD1
j_gene: TRBJ2-1
len: 13
v_gene: TRBV18
abundance: .
CDR3aa: CASSGTEYNEQFF
CDR3nt: TGTGCCAGCTCAGGGACAGAATACAATGAGCAGTTCTTC

d_gene: .
j_gene: TRBJ2-5
len: 17
v_gene: TRBV2
abundance: .
CDR3aa: CASSEGGGRRVDETQYF
CDR3nt: TGTGCCAGCAGTGAAGGGGGGGGGCGTAGGGTGGACGAGACCCAGTACTTC

d_gene: TRBD2
j_gene: TRBJ2-1
len: 15
v_gene: TRBV5-1
abundance: .
CDR3aa: CASSFSGGTYNEQFF
CDR3nt: TGCGCCAGCAGCTTTAGCGGGGGGACCTACAATGAGCAGTTCTTC

d_gene: TRBD2
j_gene: TRBJ2-1
len: 16
v_gene: TRBV4-2
abundance: .
CDR3aa: CASSQDLLAGMVEQFF
CDR3nt: TGTGCCAGCAGCCAAGATCTGCTAGCGGGGATGGTTGAGCAGTTCTTC

d_gene: TRBD1
j_gene: TRBJ1-1
len: 13
v_gene: TRBV12-3/TRBV12-4
abundance: .
CDR3aa: CASSLDRGTEAFF
CDR3nt: TGTGCCAGCAGCCTAGACAGGGGGACTGAAGCTTTCTTT

d_gene: .
j_gene: TRBJ2-2
len: 13
v_gene: TRBV6-1
abundance: .
CDR3aa: CASSERGGGELFF
CDR3nt: TGTGCCAGCAGTGAACGGGGAGGCGGGGAGCTGTTTTTT

d_gene: .
j_gene: TRBJ2-7
len: 15
v_gene: TRBV5-4
abundance: .
CDR3aa: CASSLGRDNSYEQYF
CDR3nt: TGTGCCAGCAGCTTGGGTCGGGACAACTCCTACGAGCAGTACTTC

d_gene: .
j_gene: TRBJ2-7
len: 16
v_gene: TRBV7-9
abundance: .
CDR3aa: CASSWVEGYTAYEQYF
CDR3nt: TGTGCCAGCAGCTGGGTGGAGGGATACACCGCCTACGAGCAGTACTTC

d_gene: TRBD1
j_gene: TRBJ2-1
len: 16
v_gene: TRBV7-2
abundance: .
CDR3aa: CASSLAGGTGQNEQFF
CDR3nt: TGTGCCAGCAGCTTAGCGGGGGGGACAGGGCAGAATGAGCAGTTCTTC

d_gene: .
j_gene: TRBJ2-1
len: 11
v_gene: TRBV29-1
abundance: few
CDR3aa: CSGTVYNEQFF
CDR3nt: TGCAGCGGGACAGTCTACAATGAGCAGTTCTTC